This T cell receptor (beta chain) appears in the sequencing data of a study of radiation and T cells in renal cell carcinoma. Looked up from germline, CDR1 is SGDLS and CDR2 is YYNGEE. V shed 3 bases and J 2 bases; nucleotides not matched to a gene: 3. The CDR3 extends over 15 amino acids. Noted time point: blood 4 weeks post-SBRT, at nephrectomy. Treatment described: 15 Gy SBRT to primary tumor, nephrectomy 4 weeks later. After SBRT, blood was collected at 2 and 4 weeks, plus baseline. Data came from immunoSEQ multiplex PCR; TCRdb stores just in-frame clones and leaves some out. Of over 25,000 clones in the sample, more than 65% were seen once.

This receptor was obtained from a man aged 55 to 70 with renal cell carcinoma. Here the sequenced sample was blood, taken from a patient whose treatment included radiotherapy and nephrectomy. This rearrangement joins TRBV9 to TRBJ1-2; 11 nucleotides match TRBD1. The CDR3: CASSAGTGGNYGYTF. In nucleotides, the CDR3 is TGTGCCAGCAGCGCAGGGACAGGGGGAAACTATGGCTACACCTTC. Filled out from reference TRBV9 and TRBJ1-2, the complete variable domain reads DSGVTQTPKHLITATGQRVTLRCSPRSGDLSVYWYQQSLDQGLQFLIQYYNGEERAKGNILERFSAQQFPDLHSELNLSSLELGDSALYFCASSAGTGGNYGYTFGSGTRLTVV.